These 27 T cell receptor beta chains originate from one sample sequenced in a study of blood T cell repertoires in COVID-19. The repertoire was sequenced with immunoSEQ multiplex PCR; TCRdb's copy has only in-frame clones and lacks some. Among a few hundred thousand clones listed, more than 75% were seen once. Sequenced: peripheral blood. These receptors came from a human donor with acute or convalescent COVID-19. The donor label of this sample is uncertain.

The rearrangement links TRBV10-3 to TRBJ1-1; D gene uncertain. This CDR3 is 16 amino acids long. Germline CDR1 reads ENHRY; CDR2 reads SYGVKD. Trimming stripped 8 bases from V and 1 base from J, with 20 bases between. As DNA, the CDR3 is TGTGCCATCCCTATATTAAGGAGGGCGGGGAACACTGAAGCTTTCTTT. It encodes CAIPILRRAGNTEAFF.

The chain couples TRBV19 to TRBJ2-7; possibly TRBD2 for D (6 bases). This CDR3 region has 15 residues. The V end was cut by 4 bases, the J end by 4 bases, with 17 bases between. Germline loops: CDR1 LNHDA, CDR2 SQIVND (reference sequence). CDR3 region: CASSTPGPGGYEQYF. CDR3 sequence (DNA): TGTGCCAGTAGTACGCCGGGGCCCGGAGGGTACGAGCAGTACTTC. The full variable domain, completed using reference TRBV19 and TRBJ2-7, is DGGITQSPKYLFRKEGQNVTLSCEQNLNHDAMYWYRQDPGQGLRLIYYSQIVNDFQKGDIAEGYSVSREKKESFPLTVTSAQKNPTAFYLCASSTPGPGGYEQYFGPGTRLTVT.

This rearrangement joins TRBV18 to TRBJ1-2; D unclear. This CDR3 is 13 amino acids long. Germline lookup yields CDR1 KGHSH and CDR2 LQKENI. V was clipped by 2 bases and J by 3 bases, with 7 bases between them. The CDR3 is CASSPGLDYGYTF. CDR3 DNA: TGTGCCAGCTCACCAGGCCTCGACTATGGCTACACCTTC.

This chain connects TRBV19 to TRBJ1-2; the D gene is possibly TRBD1 (6 bases). Trimming stripped 7 bases from V and 4 bases from J, with 19 bases between. The CDR3 is made up of 15 amino acids. Germline-derived CDR1 and CDR2 are LNHDA and SQIVND (reference sequence). The CDR3, as DNA: TGTGCCAGTACTCGAAGGGAGGGACAATCCTATGGCTACACCTTC. Translating it yields CASTRREGQSYGYTF.

The chain combines TRBV28 with TRBJ2-1; 9 bases agree with TRBD2. Trimming took 7 bases from V and 8 from J; bases not matched to a gene: 12. The germline V gene has CDR1 MDHEN and CDR2 SYDVKM. The CDR3 has 15 residues. In DNA, the CDR3 is TGTGCCAGCACCTTGGGGGGACTAGCTCGGGATGAGCAGTTCTTC. The encoded protein is CASTLGGLARDEQFF.

The chain carries TRBV7-2 and TRBJ2-6; 11 bases align to TRBD2. V was pared by 1 base and J by 1 base, with 3 bases of the junction left unmatched. The germline gives CDR1 SGHTA, CDR2 FQGNSA. This CDR3 has 18 amino acids. CDR3 coding DNA: TGTGCCAGCAGCTTAGTACTAGCGGGGGCTTCTGGGGCCAACGTCCTGACTTTC. This translates into CASSLVLAGASGANVLTF.

The genes are TRBV28 and TRBJ2-7, with D unclear. CDR1 is MDHEN and CDR2 is SYDVKM in the germline V gene. V lost 9 bases and J 0 bases, leaving 9 bases between the germline ends. The CDR3 contains 12 residues. The CDR3 DNA reads TGTGCCAGTAAACAGAGCTCCTACGAGCAGTACTTC. This gives the protein CASKQSSYEQYF.

The chain joins TRBV4-1 to TRBJ2-1, with 14 bases that match TRBD2. The CDR3 spans 19 residues. V shed 2 bases and J 1 base; nucleotides not matched to a gene: 7. Germline lookup yields CDR1 MGHRA and CDR2 YSYEKL. The CDR3 region has the DNA TGCGCCAGCAGCCAACGACTAGCGGGGGGGCCGGGGTCCTACAATGAGCAGTTCTTC. Amino acid sequence: CASSQRLAGGPGSYNEQFF.

This clone was seen only once. The chain has TRBV2 and TRBJ2-7, with D tentatively TRBD2 (5 bases). CDR1 and CDR2 (germline): SNHLY, FYNNEI. The CDR3 length is 12 residues. The V gene lost 2 bases and the J gene lost 12 bases, with 14 bases spanning the gap. The CDR3, as DNA: TGTGCCAGCAGTGAATCTTTGGGAGTATGGTACTTC. Translation gives CASSESLGVWYF.

The chain recombines TRBV2 with TRBJ1-5; possible D gene TRBD1, 5 bases. This CDR3 has 14 residues. CDR1 SNHLY and CDR2 FYNNEI come from the germline V gene. V lost 3 bases to trimming and J lost 3 bases, with 9 bases between them. The CDR3: CASSEQGPNQPQHF. The CDR3 DNA reads as TGTGCCAGCAGTGAGCAGGGTCCCAATCAGCCCCAGCATTTT. Drawing the rest from reference TRBV2 and TRBJ1-5, the complete variable domain is EPEVTQTPSHQVTQMGQEVILRCVPISNHLYFYWYRQILGQKVEFLVSFYNNEISEKSEIFDDQFSVERPDGSNFTLKIRSTKLEDSAMYFCASSEQGPNQPQHFGDGTRLSIL.

The genes are TRBV24-1 and TRBJ2-1; 11 bases align to TRBD2. The CDR3 runs 17 residues. J lost 7 bases, V lost 3 bases, and 10 bases had no gene match. CDR1 is KGHDR and CDR2 is SFDVKD in the germline V gene. The DNA of the CDR3 is TGTGCCACCAGTGATGGCTTTAGCGGGAGGGCCGGGAATGAGCAGTTCTTC. Amino acids: CATSDGFSGRAGNEQFF.

This clone was counted a few times. The chain has TRBV6-6 and TRBJ1-6; D unresolved. V dropped 5 bases and J dropped 4 bases, with 3 bases sitting between them. This CDR3 comprises 12 residues. In germline, CDR1 is MNHNY, CDR2 SVGAGI (reference sequence). The CDR3 region has the DNA TGTGCCAGCAGTGCGTATAATTCACCCCTCCACTTT. This gives the protein CASSAYNSPLHF.

The chain has TRBV7-8 and TRBJ1-1; D may be TRBD1 (6 bases). The CDR3 sequence is 16 residues long. Germline CDR1 is SGHVS and CDR2 is FQNEAQ. Trimming stripped 0 bases from V and 0 bases from J, with 11 bases between. As DNA, the CDR3 is TGTGCCAGCAGCTTAGCTGCAGGGGCCATGAACACTGAAGCTTTCTTT. It yields the protein CASSLAAGAMNTEAFF.

This chain joins TRBV18 and TRBJ1-1; D is perhaps TRBD1 (6 bases). The germline V and J ends were trimmed by 6 bases and 6 bases, with 14 bases remaining between them. The CDR3 has 13 residues. Germline loops: CDR1 KGHSH, CDR2 LQKENI. The CDR3 bases are TGTGCCAGCTCCGCACAGGGTCTCGCTGAAGCTTTCTTT. It specifies CASSAQGLAEAFF.

The chain couples TRBV28 to TRBJ1-1, with 7 nucleotides matching TRBD1. With 6 bases clipped from V and 4 bases from J, the junction kept 8 bases outside the gene matches. Per germline, CDR1 MDHEN and CDR2 SYDVKM. CDR3 length: 14 residues. In DNA, the CDR3 is TGTGCCAGCAGGATCACAGGGGCAGGCACTGAAGCTTTCTTT. It translates to CASRITGAGTEAFF.

This chain joins TRBV5-1 and TRBJ2-3, with 8 bases aligning to TRBD1. Trimming cost V 0 bases and J 6 bases; bases outside gene matches: 6. CDR1 and CDR2 from the germline V gene are SGHRS and YFSETQ. The CDR3 spans 15 residues. The CDR3 nucleotides are TGCGCCAGCAGCTTGGTACAGGGGGAGGCGGATACGCAGTATTTT. Translated, it gives CASSLVQGEADTQYF.

CDR3 sequence reads: CASSLPGTTNEKLFF. The CDR3 region has the DNA TGTGCCAGCAGCCTTCCAGGTACAACTAATGAAAAACTGTTTTTT. V usage is TRBV2 and J usage is TRBJ1-4; D remains ambiguous. The CDR3 is 15 amino acids. In germline, CDR1 is SNHLY, CDR2 FYNNEI. Between the trimmed V and J ends, which lost 6 bases and 0 bases, there was a span of 11 bases.

CDR3 sequence (DNA): TGCGCCAGCAGCCAACGTGGGACTAGCGGGGGGGCCTTCCAAGAGACCCAGTACTTC. Amino acids: CASSQRGTSGGAFQETQYF. This chain joins TRBV4-1 and TRBJ2-5; the match to TRBD2 covers 16 bases. Trimming at V came to 2 bases and at J to 1 base, leaving 7 bases not matched to a gene. The CDR3 is 19 residues long. Germline CDR1 reads MGHRA; CDR2 reads YSYEKL.

The rearrangement uses TRBV5-1 and TRBJ2-2, with a weak D call TRBD2 (5 bases). The CDR3 is made up of 14 amino acids. Germline CDR1 is SGHRS and CDR2 is YFSETQ. Trimming left V 5 bases short and J 2 bases short, with 10 bases between. In DNA form, the CDR3 reads TGCGCCAGCAGACTAGACTCCAACACCGGGGAGCTGTTTTTT. It specifies CASRLDSNTGELFF. Full variable domain (remainder filled in from reference TRBV5-1 and TRBJ2-2): KAGVTQTPRYLIKTRGQQVTLSCSPISGHRSVSWYQQTPGQGLQFLFEYFSETQRNKGNFPGRFSGRQFSNSRSEMNVSTLELGDSALYLCASRLDSNTGELFFGEGSRLTVL.

The chain combines TRBV2 with TRBJ1-2; TRBD1 is a possible D gene (5 bases). This CDR3 has 13 residues. V lost 1 base, J lost 4 bases, and 7 bases lay in between. Germline CDR1 SNHLY, CDR2 FYNNEI. The CDR3 DNA is TGTGCCAGCAGTGAAGGGCAGGGCTATGGCTACACCTTC. The encoded protein is CASSEGQGYGYTF. The whole variable domain, filled in from reference TRBV2 and TRBJ1-2, reads EPEVTQTPSHQVTQMGQEVILRCVPISNHLYFYWYRQILGQKVEFLVSFYNNEISEKSEIFDDQFSVERPDGSNFTLKIRSTKLEDSAMYFCASSEGQGYGYTFGSGTRLTVV.

The chain uses TRBV30 and TRBJ2-7; D possibly corresponds to TRBD1 (6 bases). CDR1 GTSNPN and CDR2 SVGIG come from the germline V gene (reference sequence). There are 15 residues in the CDR3. Trimming took off 7 bases at V and 3 bases at J, with 22 bases between the two ends. CDR3 protein: CAYSPRGKPNYEQYF. DNA for the CDR3: TGTGCCTATTCCCCGAGGGGGAAGCCGAACTACGAGCAGTACTTC.

The V gene is TRBV27, the J gene TRBJ1-1; weak D call: TRBD1 (5 bases). With 5 bases removed from V and 5 bases from J, the gap between germline ends came to 15 bases. The germline CDR1 and CDR2 sequences are MNHEY and SMNVEV (reference sequence). The CDR3 extends over 14 amino acids. The CDR3, as DNA: TGTGCCAGCAGTCCCGGTTGGGGGGTAACTGAAGCTTTCTTT. It is translated as CASSPGWGVTEAFF.

This sequence joins TRBV21-1 and TRBJ1-2; TRBD1 was called by the table and not checked on the DNA. TRBV21-1 is recorded as a pseudogene. The CDR3 length is 14 residues. The DNA for the CDR3 is TGTGCCAGCAGCAAAAGAGGGGGTAACTATGGCTACACCTTC. Translated: CASSKRGGNYGYTF.

The chain combines TRBV6-5 with TRBJ1-3; tentatively, D is TRBD1 (6 bases). The CDR3 loop spans 13 amino acids. Per germline, CDR1 MNHEY and CDR2 SVGAGI. Trimming cost V 6 bases and J 4 bases, with 10 bases left between them. CDR3 DNA sequence: TGTGCCAGCAGCCGGACAGTAGGAAACACCATATATTTT. Protein: CASSRTVGNTIYF.

This clone occurred once. The V call is TRBV7-2, the J call TRBJ2-7, with D perhaps matching TRBD1 (5 bases). The germline CDR1 and CDR2 sequences are SGHTA and FQGNSA. Trimming removed 6 bases from V and 3 bases from J, with 18 bases in between. The CDR3 has 15 residues. The DNA of the CDR3 is TGTGCCAGCAGTCCCAACCGCCAGGGTTTCTACGAGCAGTACTTC. It yields the protein CASSPNRQGFYEQYF.

The chain combines TRBV29-1 with TRBJ1-2; 8 nucleotides align to TRBD1. Germline V gives CDR1 SQVTM, CDR2 ANQGSEA. With V trimmed by 0 bases and J by 10 bases, 13 bases remained unmatched. The CDR3 loop spans 15 amino acids. CDR3 DNA sequence: TGCAGCGTTGAAGATTCCGGCGCCAGGGGGCTGGTCTACACCTTC. This translates into CSVEDSGARGLVYTF.

The V call is TRBV12-3 or TRBV12-4, the J call TRBJ1-1, with no clear D. Trimming stripped 2 bases from V and 1 base from J, with 5 bases between. This CDR3 has 13 amino acids. CDR3 DNA sequence: TGTGCCAGCAGTTTAACGGGGAACACTGAAGCTTTCTTT. It yields the protein CASSLTGNTEAFF.